The 4 T cell receptor beta chains given below trace back to one sample, sequenced in a study of graft-versus-host responses after intestinal transplantation. This table comes from immunoSEQ multiplex PCR, and its TCRdb copy is limited to in-frame clones, with some not included. This table holds 35,000 to 50,000 clones, about 95% found once. These receptors lack a known antigen. Sequenced here: unstimulated CD8+ T cells sorted from spleen or lymph node cells, sampled before transplant. The receptor source for this set is a human donor who was the organ donor for an intestinal transplant.

The count of this clone is one. The rearrangement links TRBV6-6 to TRBJ1-5; no definite D call. CDR3 length: 14 residues. Between the trimmed V and J ends, which lost 5 bases and 0 bases, there was a span of 8 bases. In germline, CDR1 is MNHNY, CDR2 SVGAGI (reference sequence). In nucleotides, the CDR3 is TGTGCCAGCAGTGCAGGAGGTAGCAATCAGCCCCAGCATTTT. Amino acid sequence: CASSAGGSNQPQHF.

The gene calls are TRBV4-1 and TRBJ1-5; 8 bases are a match to TRBD1. The junction had 5 bases not matched to a gene; V was cut back by 0 bases and J by 7 bases. CDR3 length: 15 amino acids. CDR1 MGHRA and CDR2 YSYEKL come from the germline V gene. CDR3 bases: TGCGCCAGCAGCCAAGATCAGGGGGCAGGGCAGCCCCAGCATTTT. Protein product: CASSQDQGAGQPQHF.

This clone was counted a single time. V and J are TRBV7-2 and TRBJ1-1; D gene ambiguous. Per the germline V gene, CDR1 is SGHTA and CDR2 is FQGNSA. The CDR3 runs 13 residues. The V and J ends lost 5 bases and 2 bases respectively, with 9 bases between them. CDR3 sequence (DNA): TGTGCCAGCAGCCCTAGGGTCAACACTGAAGCTTTCTTT. Encoded protein: CASSPRVNTEAFF.

This chain uses TRBV11-3 with TRBJ2-1; weak D call: TRBD2 (7 bases). CDR1 is SGHNT and CDR2 is YENEEA in the germline V gene. CDR3 length: 15 amino acids. V lost 1 base and J lost 4, with 11 bases in between. The CDR3 DNA follows: TGTGCCAGCAGCTTAGTCGGGGGGCAATACAATGAGCAGTTCTTC. This translates into CASSLVGGQYNEQFF.